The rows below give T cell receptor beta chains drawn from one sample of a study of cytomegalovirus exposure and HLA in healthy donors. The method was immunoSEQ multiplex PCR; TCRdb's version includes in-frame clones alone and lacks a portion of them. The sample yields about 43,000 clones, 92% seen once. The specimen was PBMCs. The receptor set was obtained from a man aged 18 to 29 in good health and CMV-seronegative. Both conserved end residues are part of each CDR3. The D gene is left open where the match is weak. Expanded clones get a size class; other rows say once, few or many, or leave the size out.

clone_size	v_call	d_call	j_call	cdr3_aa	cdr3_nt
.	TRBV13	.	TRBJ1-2	CASRNSGVGYTF	TGTGCCAGCAGAAACTCAGGGGTTGGCTACACCTTC
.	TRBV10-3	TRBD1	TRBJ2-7	CAIRDPGGTGAYEQYF	TGTGCCATCAGGGACCCCGGAGGGACAGGGGCCTACGAGCAGTACTTC
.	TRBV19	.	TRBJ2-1	CASSIYDSYNEQFF	TGTGCCAGTAGTATATACGACAGCTACAATGAGCAGTTCTTC
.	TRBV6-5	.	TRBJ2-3	CASSLSLATSTDTQYF	TGTGCCAGCAGTTTAAGCCTAGCAACTAGCACAGATACGCAGTATTTT
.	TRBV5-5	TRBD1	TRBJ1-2	CASSTGTDYGYTF	TGTGCCAGCAGCACCGGGACAGACTATGGCTACACCTTC
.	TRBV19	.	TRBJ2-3	CASSAPEGDTQYF	TGTGCCAGTAGCGCCCCGGAGGGAGATACGCAGTATTTT
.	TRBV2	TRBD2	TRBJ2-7	CASTAAGRGDNYEQYF	TGTGCCAGCACGGCGGCGGGACGGGGGGATAACTACGAGCAGTACTTC
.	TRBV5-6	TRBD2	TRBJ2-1	CASSLDGGRIQREQFF	TGTGCCAGCAGCTTGGACGGGGGGAGAATTCAGCGGGAACAGTTCTTC
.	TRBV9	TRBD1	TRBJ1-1	CASSGGQGNTEAFF	TGTGCCAGCAGCGGGGGACAGGGGAACACTGAAGCTTTCTTT
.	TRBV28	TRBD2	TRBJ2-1	CASSQGLAGDFSYNEQFF	TGTGCCAGCAGCCAGGGACTAGCGGGAGACTTCTCCTACAATGAGCAGTTCTTC
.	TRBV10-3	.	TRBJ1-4	CASTTAINEKLFF	TGTGCCTCAACGACAGCGATTAATGAAAAACTGTTTTTT
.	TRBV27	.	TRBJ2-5	CASSLGGRSKTQYF	TGTGCCAGCAGCTTGGGGGGTAGATCGAAGACCCAGTACTTC
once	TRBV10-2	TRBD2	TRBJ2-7	CASSEAAGREQYF	TGCGCCAGCAGTGAGGCAGCGGGACGCGAGCAGTACTTC
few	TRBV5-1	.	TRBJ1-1	CASSLDRNTEAFF	TGCGCCAGCAGCTTGGACAGGAACACTGAAGCTTTCTTT
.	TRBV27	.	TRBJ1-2	CASSFGPRRDYGYTF	TGTGCCAGCAGTTTCGGGCCCCGGCGGGACTATGGCTACACCTTC
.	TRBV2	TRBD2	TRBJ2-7	CASRATSGSYEQYF	TGTGCCAGCAGAGCGACTAGCGGCTCCTACGAGCAGTACTTC
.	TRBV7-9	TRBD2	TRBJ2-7	CASSLTPSGSYEQYF	TGTGCCAGCAGCTTAACGCCTAGCGGATCCTACGAGCAGTACTTC
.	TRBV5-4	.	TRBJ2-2	CASSLNSGGNTGELFF	TGTGCCAGCAGCTTGAATAGCGGAGGTAACACCGGGGAGCTGTTTTTT
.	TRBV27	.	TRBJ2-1	CASSATNEQFF	TGTGCCAGCAGCGCTACCAATGAGCAGTTCTTC
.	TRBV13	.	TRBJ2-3	CASSLYRGSTDTQYF	TGTGCCAGCAGCTTATATAGGGGTAGCACAGATACGCAGTATTTT
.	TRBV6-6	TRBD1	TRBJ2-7	CATADETGQGALEQYF	TGTGCCACGGCCGATGAAACGGGACAGGGGGCGCTTGAGCAGTACTTC
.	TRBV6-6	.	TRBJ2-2	CASSLRDGELFF	TGTGCCAGCAGTCTCCGGGACGGGGAGCTGTTTTTT
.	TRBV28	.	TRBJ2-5	CASSRQVQETQYF	TGTGCCAGCTCGAGACAGGTTCAAGAGACCCAGTACTTC
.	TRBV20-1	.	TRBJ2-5	CSASLETQYF	TGCAGTGCTAGCCTGGAGACCCAGTACTTC
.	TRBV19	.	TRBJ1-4	CASSIVDKEKLFF	TGTGCCAGTAGTATTGTGGACAAGGAAAAACTGTTTTTT
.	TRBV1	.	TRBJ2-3	CTSSPTGGGSTDTQYF	TGCACCAGCAGCCCGACTGGGGGGGGGAGCACAGATACGCAGTATTTT
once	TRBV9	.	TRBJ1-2	CASSARQANYGYTF	TGTGCCAGCAGCGCTAGACAGGCGAACTATGGCTATACCTTC
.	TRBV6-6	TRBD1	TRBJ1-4	CASRGTGGGEKLFF	TGTGCCAGCAGGGGGACAGGGGGTGGTGAAAAACTGTTTTTT
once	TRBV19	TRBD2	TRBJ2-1	CASSILAGVSYNEQFF	TGTGCCAGTAGTATACTAGCGGGAGTATCGTACAATGAGCAGTTCTTC
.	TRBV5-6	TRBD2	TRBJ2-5	CASSLVVWSSGEETQYF	TGTGCCAGCAGCTTGGTCGTATGGTCTAGCGGGGAAGAGACCCAGTACTTC
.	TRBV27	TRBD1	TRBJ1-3	CASRPLDRRGNTIYF	TGTGCCAGCAGACCCCTGGACAGGAGGGGAAACACCATATATTTT
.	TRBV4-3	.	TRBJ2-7	CASSQAGLLGSYEQYF	TGCGCCAGCAGCCAGGCGGGACTTTTGGGGTCCTACGAGCAGTACTTC
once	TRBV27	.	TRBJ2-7	CASSFRDFHSYEQYF	TGTGCCAGCAGTTTCCGGGACTTCCACTCCTACGAGCAGTACTTC
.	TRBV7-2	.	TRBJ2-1	CASSSPSGTTAGPQFF	TGTGCCAGCAGCTCGCCCTCCGGGACAACAGCGGGGCCTCAGTTCTTC
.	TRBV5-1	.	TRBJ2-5	CASSPLEGWETQYF	TGCGCCAGCAGCCCCCTGGAGGGTTGGGAGACCCAGTACTTC
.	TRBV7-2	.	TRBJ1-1	CASSPRRNTEAFF	TGTGCCAGCAGCCCTCGGAGGAACACTGAAGCTTTCTTT
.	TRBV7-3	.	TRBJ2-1	CASSLTAHNEQFF	TGTGCCAGCAGCTTAACGGCCCACAATGAGCAGTTCTTC
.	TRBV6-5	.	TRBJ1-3	CASRTESSGNTIYF	TGTGCCAGCAGAACAGAGAGCTCTGGAAACACCATATATTTT
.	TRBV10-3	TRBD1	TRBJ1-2	CAISVPTGLLYGYTF	TGTGCCATCAGCGTCCCGACAGGGCTACTCTATGGCTACACCTTC
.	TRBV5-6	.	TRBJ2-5	CASSLRPGETQYF	TGTGCCAGCAGCTTGCGGCCAGGGGAGACCCAGTACTTC
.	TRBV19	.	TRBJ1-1	CASSLRWGSNTEAFF	TGTGCCAGTAGTCTGCGTTGGGGCTCGAACACTGAAGCTTTCTTT
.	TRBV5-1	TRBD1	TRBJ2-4	CASSETTGLAKNIQYF	TGCGCCAGCAGCGAAACGACAGGGCTAGCCAAAAACATTCAGTACTTC
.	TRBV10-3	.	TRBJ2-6	CAISESRASSGANVLTF	TGTGCCATCAGTGAGTCGCGGGCCAGCTCTGGGGCCAACGTCCTGACTTTC
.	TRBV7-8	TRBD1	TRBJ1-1	CASSLGRDRDSAFF	TGTGCCAGCAGCTTAGGTCGGGACAGGGATTCAGCTTTCTTT
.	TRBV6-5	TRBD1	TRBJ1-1	CASSSRDSMNTEAFF	TGTGCCAGCAGTTCCCGGGACAGCATGAACACTGAAGCTTTCTTT
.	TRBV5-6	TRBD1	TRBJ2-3	CASSWDRGDTQYF	TGTGCCAGCAGCTGGGACAGGGGTGATACGCAGTATTTT
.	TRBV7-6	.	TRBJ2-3	CASSLSAGSTDTQYF	TGTGCCAGCAGCTTATCGGCGGGGAGCACAGATACGCAGTATTTT
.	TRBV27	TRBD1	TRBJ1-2	CASNSNPDRGHYGYTF	TGTGCCAGCAACTCGAACCCGGACAGGGGGCACTATGGCTACACCTTC
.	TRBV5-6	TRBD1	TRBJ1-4	CASSLAPTGVNEKLFF	TGTGCCAGCAGCTTGGCTCCGACAGGGGTCAATGAAAAACTGTTTTTT
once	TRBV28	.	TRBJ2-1	CASSFGQLYNEQFF	TGTGCCAGCAGTTTCGGACAGTTATACAATGAGCAGTTCTTC
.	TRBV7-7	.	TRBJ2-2	CASSLRSGSFGELFF	TGTGCTAGCAGCTTACGGTCAGGGTCCTTCGGGGAGCTGTTTTTT